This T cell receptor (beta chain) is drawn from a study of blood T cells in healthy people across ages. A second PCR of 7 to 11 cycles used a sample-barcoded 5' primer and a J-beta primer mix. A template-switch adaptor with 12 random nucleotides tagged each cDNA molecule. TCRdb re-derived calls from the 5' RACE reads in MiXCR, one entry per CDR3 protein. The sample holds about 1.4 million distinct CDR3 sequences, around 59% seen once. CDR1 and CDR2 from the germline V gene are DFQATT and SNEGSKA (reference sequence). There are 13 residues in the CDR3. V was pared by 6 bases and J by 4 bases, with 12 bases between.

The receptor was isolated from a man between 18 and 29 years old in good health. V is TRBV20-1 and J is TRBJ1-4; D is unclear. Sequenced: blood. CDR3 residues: CSAPTSSNEKLFF. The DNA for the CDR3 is TGCAGTGCGCCGACAAGCAGTAATGAAAAACTGTTTTTT.